The 18 T cell receptor beta chains presented below share a single source sample, sequenced in a study of shared clonotypes between healthy human individuals. Generated by immunoSEQ multiplex PCR, the TCRdb table keeps only in-frame clones and is missing some. The profile shows around 2,000,000 clones, around 96% of them singletons. As defined, naive CD8 cells were CD45RO-negative and positively selected for CCR7, with terminally differentiated effector memory CD45RA+ cells excluded. Sequencing used naive CD8+ T cells sorted from blood. The receptor set was obtained from a man aged 18 to 29 in good health.

This clone was counted once. This chain uses TRBV2 with TRBJ2-5, with 10 bases fitting TRBD2. With 2 bases clipped from V and 1 base from J, the junction kept 4 bases outside the gene matches. The germline V gene encodes CDR1 SNHLY and CDR2 FYNNEI. The CDR3 is made up of 16 amino acids. This CDR3 reads CASSELPSGGQETQYF. The CDR3 DNA sequence: TGTGCCAGCAGTGAACTTCCTAGCGGGGGCCAAGAGACCCAGTACTTC.

The CDR3 DNA follows: TGTGCCAGCAGCTCGCGGGCGACCACTGAAGCTTTCTTT. Translated: CASSSRATTEAFF. J is TRBJ1-1 and V is TRBV11-2, with D unresolved. Per the germline V gene, CDR1 is SGHAT and CDR2 is FQNNGV. With 4 bases removed from V and 4 bases from J, the gap between germline ends came to 10 bases. The CDR3 totals 13 residues.

The rearrangement uses TRBV12-5 and TRBJ2-5, with D unclear. V was clipped by 9 bases and J by 5 bases, with 16 bases between them. This CDR3 contains 13 residues. CDR1 LGHNT and CDR2 FRNRAP come from the germline V gene. The CDR3 here is CASRWVDGETQYF. In DNA, the CDR3 is TGTGCTAGCCGATGGGTTGACGGGGAGACCCAGTACTTC.

This chain links TRBV27 with TRBJ2-5; weak D call: TRBD1 (6 bases). The CDR3 has 14 residues. Germline CDR1 reads MNHEY; CDR2 reads SMNVEV (reference sequence). V was pared by 1 base and J by 3 bases, with 9 bases between. For the CDR3, the DNA is TGTGCCAGCAGTTTATTGGGACATGAAGAGACCCAGTACTTC. Translating it yields CASSLLGHEETQYF.

CDR3 DNA sequence: TGTGCCAGCAGTTTAAGTTTAGCGGGGGCCCCCTACGAGCAGTACTTC. Residues: CASSLSLAGAPYEQYF. This chain links TRBV27 with TRBJ2-7; 9 nucleotides line up with TRBD2. Unmatched junction bases numbered 7, after V lost 2 bases and J lost 2 bases. The CDR3 is made up of 16 amino acids. Germline V gene sequence: CDR1 MNHEY, CDR2 SMNVEV (reference sequence).

J is TRBJ2-1 and V is TRBV30, with TRBD2 identical over 12 bases. This CDR3 has 14 residues. Unmatched junction bases numbered 3, after V lost 2 bases and J lost 7 bases. Germline V gives CDR1 GTSNPN, CDR2 SVGIG (reference sequence). The CDR3 spells CAWSTGLAGNEQFF. Here the CDR3 DNA reads TGTGCCTGGAGTACGGGACTAGCGGGTAATGAGCAGTTCTTC.

This clone was detected only once. This sequence joins TRBV11-2 and TRBJ2-7; D gene unclear. V lost 3 bases to trimming and J lost 6 bases, with 9 bases between them. The germline V gene has CDR1 SGHAT and CDR2 FQNNGV. This CDR3 is 12 amino acids long. The CDR3 sequence: CASSFLSPEQYF. CDR3 DNA: TGTGCCAGCAGCTTCCTAAGTCCCGAGCAGTACTTC.

The chain has TRBV7-6 and TRBJ2-7; 11 bases agree with TRBD1. V was clipped by 0 bases and J by 5 bases; unmatched bases: 3. Germline loops: CDR1 SGHVS, CDR2 FNYEAQ. This CDR3 comprises 15 residues. CDR3 nucleotide sequence: TGTGCCAGCAGCTTAGCTGGACAGGGGGCGGACGAGCAGTACTTC. Amino acids: CASSLAGQGADEQYF.

In DNA, the CDR3 is TGTGCCAGCAGTCCCCGGTCTAGCGGGAGGGCCTCTATTATCGATGAGCAGTTCTTC. It yields the protein CASSPRSSGRASIIDEQFF. The chain combines TRBV27 with TRBJ2-1; 12 positions agree with TRBD2. This CDR3 contains 19 residues. The germline V gene encodes CDR1 MNHEY and CDR2 SMNVEV (reference sequence). Trimming removed 5 bases from V and 8 bases from J; junction bases left unmatched: 19.

The chain recombines TRBV27 with TRBJ2-5; D might be TRBD2 (6 bases). The V end lost 2 bases, the J end lost 7 bases, and 11 bases lay between the germline ends. The CDR3 covers 13 residues. Germline lookup yields CDR1 MNHEY and CDR2 SMNVEV (reference sequence). This chain's CDR3 is CASSLGPGGTQYF. The CDR3 DNA is TGTGCCAGCAGTTTAGGGCCCGGGGGGACCCAGTACTTC.

The gene calls are TRBV5-1 and TRBJ1-5, with 9 bases aligning to TRBD1. CDR1 and CDR2 (germline): SGHRS, YFSETQ. The CDR3 consists of 14 residues. V shed 6 bases, J shed 3 bases, and the junction held 4 bases outside the gene matches. In DNA form, the CDR3 reads TGCGCCAGCATCACAGGGGGCCCCAATCAGCCCCAGCATTTT. Protein: CASITGGPNQPQHF.

This chain links TRBV5-4 with TRBJ1-2, with D perhaps TRBD1 (6 bases). The CDR3 totals 14 residues. The ends were cut back, 0 bases at V and 4 bases at J, with 10 bases in the middle. CDR1 is SGHNT and CDR2 is YYREEE in the germline V gene (reference sequence). The CDR3 DNA is TGTGCCAGCAGCTTGGCAGGGGAAGCCTATGGCTACACCTTC. This gives the protein CASSLAGEAYGYTF.

This chain joins TRBV7-6 and TRBJ2-3; D not certain. Germline V gives CDR1 SGHVS, CDR2 FNYEAQ. With 0 bases removed from V and 4 bases from J, the gap between germline ends came to 2 bases. This CDR3 region has 12 residues. The chain's CDR3 is CASSLAADTQYF. CDR3 bases: TGTGCCAGCAGCTTAGCCGCAGATACGCAGTATTTT.

V is TRBV7-6 and J is TRBJ2-2; perhaps TRBD2 as D (5 bases). The length of the CDR3 is 15 residues. Trimming took 5 bases from V and 4 from J, leaving 14 bases between them. Germline CDR1 is SGHVS and CDR2 is FNYEAQ. The CDR3 sequence: CASSLGGLSTGELFF. The CDR3 bases are TGTGCCAGCAGCCTAGGCGGACTCTCCACCGGGGAGCTGTTTTTT.

V is TRBV25-1 and J is TRBJ2-2; 7 nucleotides match TRBD1. Germline trimming cut 6 bases from V and 3 bases from J; bases unmatched to any gene: 7. The CDR3 is 15 residues long. Per the germline V gene, CDR1 is MGHDK and CDR2 is SYGVNS. CDR3 protein: CASRSNTGDTGELFF. DNA for the CDR3: TGTGCCAGCAGGAGCAATACAGGGGACACCGGGGAGCTGTTTTTT.

J is TRBJ2-5 and V is TRBV6-5, with 10 nucleotides matching TRBD2. Trimming cost V 0 bases and J 0 bases; bases outside gene matches: 1. The CDR3 sequence is 16 residues long. The germline V gene has CDR1 MNHEY and CDR2 SVGAGI. CDR3 sequence: CASSYSGTSDQETQYF. The CDR3 coding sequence is TGTGCCAGCAGTTACTCGGGGACTAGCGACCAAGAGACCCAGTACTTC.

The chain carries TRBV9 and TRBJ2-2, with D possibly matching TRBD2 (5 bases). CDR1 is SGDLS, CDR2 YYNGEE, per germline. The CDR3 has 14 amino acids. V lost 0 bases and J 7 bases, leaving 10 bases between the germline ends. The CDR3 is CASSVGLAGGELFF. The CDR3 bases are TGTGCCAGCAGCGTAGGGCTAGCTGGCGGGGAGCTGTTTTTT. Supplemented by reference TRBV9 and TRBJ2-2, the full variable domain reads DSGVTQTPKHLITATGQRVTLRCSPRSGDLSVYWYQQSLDQGLQFLIQYYNGEERAKGNILERFSAQQFPDLHSELNLSSLELGDSALYFCASSVGLAGGELFFGEGSRLTVL.

V is TRBV16 and J is TRBJ2-1, with D tentatively TRBD2 (5 bases). CDR3 length equals 14 residues. V was trimmed by 2 bases and J by 4 bases, leaving 9 bases between them. Looked up from germline, CDR1 is KGHSY and CDR2 is FQNENV. The chain's CDR3 is CASSQNSGYNEQFF. CDR3 nucleotide sequence: TGTGCCAGCAGCCAAAATTCGGGGTACAATGAGCAGTTCTTC.